This T cell receptor (beta chain) was captured in a study of T-cell memory formation after mild COVID-19 (dated by TCRdb to the early 2020s). With respect to the entire study: TCR sequence clusters from the two donors were largely donor specific. The cohort comprised two young, previously healthy adult volunteers, one female and one male. In two donors, T-cell clones that expanded and contracted after mild COVID-19 were followed by sequencing TCRalpha and TCRbeta repertoires longitudinally. The paper's findings and limits, for the study overall: Clones contracting from day 15 to 85 had balanced CD4/CD8 phenotypes, while a second wave expanding from day 15 to 37 was biased towards CD4+. Only two mild cases were covered in the study, and larger cohorts including severe cases with pre-infection samples were considered necessary. Some responding clones were detected in pre-infection memory, which suggested that pre-existing cross-reactive memory T cells had joined the SARS-CoV-2 response. Contracting CD4+ clones turned up mainly in the CM and EM memory subsets, whereas EMRA was where CD8+ clones were enriched. SARS-CoV-2 specificity was not confirmed for the second-wave clones peaking on day 37.

The sequencer was an Illumina NovaSeq 6000. TCRalpha and TCRbeta cDNA libraries were constructed by 5'RACE with constant-segment primers, with sample barcodes and unique molecular identifiers being introduced. Trizol reagent was used to extract RNA from every sample. The libraries were amplified in two PCR steps, and the second step added a second sample barcode and Illumina TruSeq adapters. Sequencing of libraries was performed on an Illumina NovaSeq with 2 x 150 bp paired-end reads. In the original analysis: With migec v1.2.7, reads were demultiplexed and then collapsed into UMI-guided consensus sequences. With mixcr v2.1.11, UMI consensuses were aligned to TRA and TRB V and J templates and assembled into clonotypes. A clonotype was counted as expanded or contracted only when both edgeR and NoisET called the clonotype significant, with the noise models trained on biological replicates. For edgeR calls, the cutoffs were a false discovery rate-adjusted p below 0.01 and a log2 fold-change threshold of 1. PCA with hierarchical clustering of max-normalized trajectories of the 1000 most abundant clonotypes was used as exploratory dynamics analysis. Each responding clone was given a CD4 or CD8 phenotype based on the CD4+ and CD8+ repertoires, which had been sequenced separately. TCRdb reprocessed the public reads (quality trimming at Q25 with fastp, clone calling with MiXCR) and kept in-frame beta chains. Duplicate CDR3 protein sequences are folded into a single record with the most common DNA and genes. In this record, the V and J calls reflect TCRdb's handling and not the investigators' own analysis. Counted in this sample were about 200,000 distinct CDR3 sequences; 9.5% to 10% of them appeared once. 3% to 4% of the sample is held by the ten biggest clonotypes.

This clonotype has just a few counts. Its antigen remains unidentified. Base quality data are lacking; no much larger clone is found one base away. Ficoll-Paque density gradient centrifugation was the method used to isolate PBMCs. Inclusive of the bounding cysteine and phenylalanine, the CDR3 is 16 residues long. Only the CDR3 DNA is retained, 48 bases long and in frame from the first base. Germline trimming amounts to 2 bases on V and 1 base on J, with 3 as the count of junction bases outside the gene matches. Based on the germline V gene, the CDR1 and CDR2 sequences are SGHTA and FQGTGA. The sequenced sample was PBMCs or a T cell subset sorted from them (not recorded which). The sequence is built from TRBV7-3 and TRBJ1-3; 9 junctional bases match TRBD1. This clonotype was sampled from a man aged 18-30 years who had mild COVID-19 (a few samples of this study predate the infection). The sample titles of this study are shuffled in the database, so cell type and time point are left out; the donor was told from shared clones. This receptor carries the CDR3 CASSLAGTGSGNTIYF. The DNA is as follows: TGTGCCAGCAGCTTAGCCGGGACAGGGTCTGGAAACACCATATATTTT.